These 17 T cell receptor beta chains were all obtained from the same sample, sequenced in a study of shared clonotypes between healthy human individuals. TCRdb keeps only in-frame clones here, not all; method: immunoSEQ multiplex PCR. Of roughly 1,100,000 clones in the sample, more than 65% were seen once. Sequencing was performed on memory CD4+ T cells sorted from blood. Regarding subset: CD45RA-negative fraction. The receptor source for this set is a young man in good health.

The J gene is TRBJ1-1, the V gene TRBV6-1; no clear D. The CDR3 contains 13 residues. Germline values: CDR1 MNHNS, CDR2 SASEGT. V was trimmed by 4 bases and J by 3 bases, leaving 9 bases between them. The DNA of the CDR3 is TGTGCCAGCAGTGTAAGGCCTTACACTGAAGCTTTCTTT. Amino acid sequence: CASSVRPYTEAFF.

The chain carries TRBV2 and TRBJ2-3; 9 nucleotides align to TRBD2. This CDR3 comprises 16 residues. Germline lookup yields CDR1 SNHLY and CDR2 FYNNEI. J was trimmed by 4 bases and V by 6 bases; bases with no gene match: 11. This chain's CDR3 is CASRPRGGGTSDTQYF. DNA for the CDR3: TGTGCCAGCAGGCCCCGCGGGGGGGGGACCTCAGATACGCAGTATTTT.

To note about this clone: The identical CDR3 is also encoded by other nucleotide sequences in the sample. The V call is TRBV2, the J call TRBJ1-5; D is ambiguous. Trimming stripped 3 bases from V and 7 bases from J, with 7 bases between. There are 12 residues in the CDR3. The germline gives CDR1 SNHLY, CDR2 FYNNEI. CDR3 DNA: TGTGCCAGCAGTGAGGGAAGCCAGCCCCAGCATTTT. Protein product: CASSEGSQPQHF. The full variable domain, its missing parts supplied by reference TRBV2 and TRBJ1-5, is EPEVTQTPSHQVTQMGQEVILRCVPISNHLYFYWYRQILGQKVEFLVSFYNNEISEKSEIFDDQFSVERPDGSNFTLKIRSTKLEDSAMYFCASSEGSQPQHFGDGTRLSIL.

This clone has only one observation. The chain joins TRBV6-6 to TRBJ2-7, with TRBD2 matching 10 bases. V lost 0 bases and J lost 0; bases outside the gene matches: 2. Germline V lookup: CDR1 MNHNY, CDR2 SVGAGI (reference sequence). The CDR3 runs to 16 residues. CDR3 sequence: CASSYSPSGSSYEQYF. DNA of the CDR3: TGTGCCAGCAGTTACTCGCCTAGCGGGAGCTCCTACGAGCAGTACTTC.

The rearrangement links TRBV18 to TRBJ2-6; D might be TRBD2 (6 bases). The CDR3 consists of 16 residues. V lost 3 bases, J lost 5 bases, and 14 bases lay in between. The germline CDR1 and CDR2 sequences are KGHSH and LQKENI. As DNA, the CDR3 is TGTGCCAGCTCACCGGGCGGGACCGCTAGGGCCAACGTCCTGACTTTC. Its translation: CASSPGGTARANVLTF.

The genes are TRBV11-2 and TRBJ2-7; D possibly corresponds to TRBD2 (5 bases). The CDR3 covers 13 residues. The V gene's germline CDR1 is SGHAT and CDR2 FQNNGV. V gave up 2 bases and J gave up 3 bases, with 8 bases separating them. DNA for the CDR3: TGTGCCAGCAGCTTACTAGAGGGCTACGAGCAGTACTTC. Translated, it gives CASSLLEGYEQYF.

CDR3 bases: TGCGCCAGCAGCTTGGGGGACCTAAATTCACCCCTCCACTTT. It yields the protein CASSLGDLNSPLHF. The rearrangement joins TRBV5-1 to TRBJ1-6; possibly TRBD1 for D (5 bases). The CDR3 length is 14 residues. The V end lost 0 bases, the J end lost 7 bases, and 8 bases lay between the germline ends. Germline V gene lookup returns CDR1 SGHRS and CDR2 YFSETQ.

The V gene is TRBV27, the J gene TRBJ1-6; D ambiguous. Per the germline V gene, CDR1 is MNHEY and CDR2 is SMNVEV (reference sequence). Deletions cut 1 base from V and 9 bases from J, with 10 bases between. The CDR3 loop spans 14 amino acids. The CDR3 nucleotides are TGTGCCAGCAGTTTATACGGGTATGGTTCACCCCTCCACTTT. Protein sequence: CASSLYGYGSPLHF.

This chain links TRBV25-1 with TRBJ1-1; the D gene is possibly TRBD1 (5 bases). CDR1 is MGHDK and CDR2 is SYGVNS in the germline V gene. The CDR3 length is 12 residues. V was cut by 5 bases and J by 11 bases, with 15 bases left in between. DNA of the CDR3: TGTGCCAGCAGTCTAGTTGGGGGAGACGCTTTCTTT. It is translated as CASSLVGGDAFF.

The CDR3 DNA reads as TGTGCCAGCAGCGTCGATGCGGGACACTTGAACACTGAAGCTTTCTTT. It encodes CASSVDAGHLNTEAFF. The chain employs TRBV9 and TRBJ1-1; weak D call: TRBD1 (6 bases). The CDR3 has 16 residues. From germline, CDR1 is SGDLS and CDR2 YYNGEE. V dropped 2 bases and J dropped 0 bases, with 14 bases sitting between them.

The rearrangement uses TRBV19 and TRBJ1-6; D gene unclear. V was shortened by 4 bases and J by 6 bases, with 10 bases between the two germline ends. The CDR3 has 14 residues. Germline assignment: CDR1 LNHDA and CDR2 SQIVND (reference sequence). CDR3 bases: TGTGCCAGTAGTACCAGGACGTCTAATTCACCCCTCCACTTT. It is translated as CASSTRTSNSPLHF.

The J gene is TRBJ2-3, the V gene TRBV9; no firm D call. Germline V gene data show CDR1 as SGDLS and CDR2 as YYNGEE. The CDR3 loop spans 14 amino acids. V gave up 0 bases and J gave up 3 bases, with 8 bases separating them. The CDR3 DNA reads TGTGCCAGCAGCGTAGCTAGGCAGACAGATACGCAGTATTTT. Residues: CASSVARQTDTQYF.

The chain has TRBV5-4 and TRBJ2-6, with D unresolved. Germline loops: CDR1 SGHNT, CDR2 YYREEE (reference sequence). The V gene lost 1 base and the J gene lost 2 bases, with 7 bases spanning the gap. The CDR3 is 15 amino acids. For the CDR3, the DNA is TGTGCCAGCAGCTTGCCTGGGCCTGGGGCCAACGTCCTGACTTTC. Protein: CASSLPGPGANVLTF.

Only a few counts were recorded for this clone. The chain uses TRBV27 and TRBJ1-6, with D maybe TRBD1 (5 bases). V lost 8 bases and J lost 10, with 18 bases in between. This CDR3 contains 14 residues. Per the germline V gene, CDR1 is MNHEY and CDR2 is SMNVEV (reference sequence). The DNA for the CDR3 is TGTGCCAGCCGAAAGGAAGGGTGGGGCTCACCCCTCCACTTT. As protein: CASRKEGWGSPLHF.

This chain uses TRBV5-1 with TRBJ2-5; 15 positions agree with TRBD2. V lost 0 bases, J lost 1 base, and 19 bases stayed unmatched. CDR1 is SGHRS and CDR2 is YFSETQ in the germline V gene. The CDR3 runs to 23 residues. The CDR3 sequence is CASSLGPASFGLAGGSGQETQYF. The CDR3 nucleotides read TGCGCCAGCAGCTTGGGTCCCGCGAGTTTCGGACTAGCGGGGGGGTCGGGCCAAGAGACCCAGTACTTC. Complete variable domain (other parts from reference TRBV5-1 and TRBJ2-5): KAGVTQTPRYLIKTRGQQVTLSCSPISGHRSVSWYQQTPGQGLQFLFEYFSETQRNKGNFPGRFSGRQFSNSRSEMNVSTLELGDSALYLCASSLGPASFGLAGGSGQETQYFGPGTRLLVL.

This chain connects TRBV5-4 to TRBJ2-3; no clear D gene. The CDR3 sequence is 14 residues long. Trimming cost V 0 bases and J 5 bases, with 10 bases left between them. CDR1 SGHNT and CDR2 YYREEE come from the germline V gene (reference sequence). CDR3 amino acids: CASSLGQGRDTQYF. CDR3 sequence (DNA): TGTGCCAGCAGCTTGGGGCAAGGAAGAGATACGCAGTATTTT.

The genes are TRBV19 and TRBJ1-2; 7 bases align to TRBD1. The CDR3 has 13 residues. Germline-derived CDR1 and CDR2 are LNHDA and SQIVND (reference sequence). V gave up 4 bases and J gave up 8 bases; unmatched junction bases: 7. The CDR3 spells CASSTQTGLGYTF. CDR3 DNA sequence: TGTGCCAGTAGTACCCAGACAGGGCTCGGCTACACCTTC. Based on the CDR3 plus reference TRBV19 and TRBJ1-2, the full variable domain is DGGITQSPKYLFRKEGQNVTLSCEQNLNHDAMYWYRQDPGQGLRLIYYSQIVNDFQKGDIAEGYSVSREKKESFPLTVTSAQKNPTAFYLCASSTQTGLGYTFGSGTRLTVV.